These 13 T cell receptor beta chains were sequenced from one sample in a study of cytotoxic CD8 clonotypes in ibrutinib-treated CLL. Assay: immunoSEQ multiplex PCR; the TCRdb copy retains only in-frame clones and omits some. The profile covers tens of thousands of clones, with 55% to 80% appearing a single time and roughly 13% taken by the ten largest. Sequenced here: PBMCs, sampled after 12 months of ibrutinib treatment. Receptors originate from a human donor with chronic lymphocytic leukemia.

The chain links TRBV10-3 to TRBJ2-6; TRBD1 agrees at 7 bases. J was trimmed by 0 bases and V by 6 bases; bases with no gene match: 11. The CDR3 is made up of 18 amino acids. The germline CDR1 and CDR2 sequences are ENHRY and SYGVKD. The CDR3 reads CAIRQGNAFSSGANVLTF. In DNA, the CDR3 is TGTGCCATCAGACAGGGGAACGCTTTTTCCTCTGGGGCCAACGTCCTGACTTTC.

The chain is built from TRBV6-6 and TRBJ1-2, with 10 bases fitting TRBD1. The CDR3 has 15 amino acids. J gave up 6 bases and V 3 bases, and 7 bases lay outside the gene matches. The germline CDR1 and CDR2 sequences are MNHNY and SVGAGI (reference sequence). CDR3 in DNA: TGTGCCAGCAGTTATATAAGACAGGGGGCGGATGGCTACACCTTC. This translates into CASSYIRQGADGYTF.

The gene calls are TRBV18 and TRBJ1-1; 7 bases are a match to TRBD1. From germline, CDR1 is KGHSH and CDR2 LQKENI. This CDR3 is 17 amino acids long. V shed 0 bases and J 4 bases; nucleotides not matched to a gene: 11. CDR3 loop: CASSPPVGTGAFTEAFF. The DNA of the CDR3 is TGTGCCAGCTCACCACCGGTTGGAACAGGGGCTTTCACTGAAGCTTTCTTT.

The rearrangement joins TRBV29-1 to TRBJ2-1, with 8 bases fitting TRBD1. This CDR3 is built from 13 residues. The V gene's germline CDR1 is SQVTM and CDR2 ANQGSEA. J lost 2 bases, V lost 6 bases, and 3 bases had no gene match. This CDR3 is CSVDRGTYNEQFF. DNA of the CDR3: TGCAGCGTCGACAGGGGTACCTACAATGAGCAGTTCTTC.

The chain employs TRBV5-4 and TRBJ1-6; 7 bases fit TRBD1. This CDR3 has 16 amino acids. Germline V CDR1 and CDR2: SGHNT, YYREEE (reference sequence). With V trimmed by 4 bases and J by 0 bases, 4 bases remained unmatched. CDR3 amino acids: CASSQGGSSYNSPLHF. For the CDR3, the DNA is TGTGCCAGCAGCCAGGGGGGGAGCTCCTATAATTCACCCCTCCACTTT. Full variable domain (remainder filled in from reference TRBV5-4 and TRBJ1-6): ETGVTQSPTHLIKTRGQQVTLRCSSQSGHNTVSWYQQALGQGPQFIFQYYREEENGRGNFPPRFSGLQFPNYSSELNVNALELDDSALYLCASSQGGSSYNSPLHFGNGTRLTVT.

In its sample, this clone was seen a few times. The chain links TRBV5-5 to TRBJ1-2; no clear D gene. Germline V lookup: CDR1 SGHKS, CDR2 YYEKEE (reference sequence). This CDR3 is 13 amino acids long. Trimming shortened V by 2 bases and J by 3 bases, and 8 bases separated the two germline ends. CDR3 nucleotide sequence: TGTGCCAGCAGCTTATCGGCAGACTATGGCTACACCTTC. Protein product: CASSLSADYGYTF.

The chain employs TRBV9 and TRBJ2-7; possible D gene TRBD2, 6 bases. V lost 4 bases and J lost 3, with 17 bases in between. CDR1 and CDR2 (germline): SGDLS, YYNGEE. CDR3 size: 15 residues. The DNA of the CDR3 is TGTGCCAGCAGCCCGACCTCCGGAGGGGTCTACGAGCAGTACTTC. Residues: CASSPTSGGVYEQYF. The full variable domain, completed using reference TRBV9 and TRBJ2-7, is DSGVTQTPKHLITATGQRVTLRCSPRSGDLSVYWYQQSLDQGLQFLIQYYNGEERAKGNILERFSAQQFPDLHSELNLSSLELGDSALYFCASSPTSGGVYEQYFGPGTRLTVT.

This rearrangement joins TRBV6-5 to TRBJ2-7; a possible D gene is TRBD2 (5 bases). This CDR3 contains 15 residues. Per the germline V gene, CDR1 is MNHEY and CDR2 is SVGAGI. Deletions cut 6 bases from V and 3 bases from J, with 18 bases between. The CDR3 region has the DNA TGTGCCAGCAGCCCCGAGGGTCTACTGGTCTACGAGCAGTACTTC. Protein sequence: CASSPEGLLVYEQYF.

This chain joins TRBV2 and TRBJ2-7; 11 bases are a match to TRBD2. CDR3 length equals 14 residues. Germline CDR1 is SNHLY and CDR2 is FYNNEI. J gave up 3 bases and V 5 bases, and 3 bases lay outside the gene matches. The CDR3 spells CASSRLAGNYEQYF. The DNA of the CDR3 is TGTGCCAGCAGTCGACTAGCGGGGAACTACGAGCAGTACTTC.

The V call is TRBV7-9, the J call TRBJ2-3; D remains unclear. The CDR3 extends over 16 amino acids. Trimming cost V 1 base and J 0 bases, with 11 bases left between them. Per germline, CDR1 SEHNR and CDR2 FQNEAQ (reference sequence). CDR3 loop: CASSLGRDSSTDTQYF. Here the CDR3 DNA reads TGTGCCAGCAGCTTAGGGAGAGATTCTAGCACAGATACGCAGTATTTT.

V is TRBV27 and J is TRBJ2-1, with D perhaps being TRBD1 or TRBD2 (5 bases each). CDR1 is MNHEY, CDR2 SMNVEV, per germline (reference sequence). Trimming pared 4 bases from V and 4 bases from J, leaving 20 bases between. The CDR3 contains 17 residues. The DNA for the CDR3 is TGTGCCAGCAGTTACCTGCCACCCCGGGACCAATACAATGAGCAGTTCTTC. Encoded protein: CASSYLPPRDQYNEQFF.

This clone was seen only a few times. The chain is built from TRBV7-3 and TRBJ2-2, with D perhaps TRBD1 (6 bases). CDR1 is SGHTA and CDR2 is FQGTGA in the germline V gene. Trimming pared 5 bases from V and 3 bases from J, leaving 19 bases between. This CDR3 has 17 amino acids. CDR3 nucleotide sequence: TGTGCCAGCAGCCCACTCCTCAGGGGTTCTCACACCGGGGAGCTGTTTTTT. This codes for CASSPLLRGSHTGELFF.

The V gene is TRBV5-1, the J gene TRBJ2-2; D is uncertain. Germline V CDR1 and CDR2: SGHRS, YFSETQ. Between the trimmed V and J ends, which lost 2 bases and 4 bases, there was a span of 3 bases. The CDR3 runs to 12 residues. CDR3 nucleotide sequence: TGCGCCAGCAGCTTCGCCACCGGGGAGCTGTTTTTT. Translated: CASSFATGELFF.